This record covers a single T cell receptor beta chain. This record comes from a study of T cell changes during pregnancy in multiple sclerosis. Germline-derived CDR1 and CDR2 are GTSNPN and SVGIG (reference sequence). The CDR3 runs 14 residues. Trimming removed 1 base at V and 0 bases at J, with 7 bases between. Assay: immunoSEQ multiplex PCR; the TCRdb copy retains only in-frame clones and omits some. The table lists tens of thousands of clones, 80% to 95% of them singletons. The source was peripheral blood, collected in the first trimester of pregnancy. The V and J genes are TRBV30 and TRBJ1-5, with a possible D match to TRBD1 (5 bases). This receptor was obtained from a female donor in good health, enrolled as a control in a pregnancy study. Here the CDR3 reads CAWSGQFSNQPQHF. In DNA, the CDR3 is TGTGCCTGGAGTGGACAGTTTAGCAATCAGCCCCAGCATTTT.